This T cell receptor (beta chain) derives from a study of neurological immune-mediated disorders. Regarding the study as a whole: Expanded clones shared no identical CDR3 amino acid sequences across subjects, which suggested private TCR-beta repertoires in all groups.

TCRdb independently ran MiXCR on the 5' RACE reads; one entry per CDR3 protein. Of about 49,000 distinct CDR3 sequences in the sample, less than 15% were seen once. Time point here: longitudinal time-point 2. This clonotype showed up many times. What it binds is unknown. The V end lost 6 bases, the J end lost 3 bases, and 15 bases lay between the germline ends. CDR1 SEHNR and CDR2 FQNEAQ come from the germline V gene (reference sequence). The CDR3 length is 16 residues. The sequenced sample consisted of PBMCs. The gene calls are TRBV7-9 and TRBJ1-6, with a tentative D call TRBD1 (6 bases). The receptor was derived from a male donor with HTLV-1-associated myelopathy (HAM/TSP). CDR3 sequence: CASSLIPTGYNSPLHF. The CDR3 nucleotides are TGTGCCAGCAGTCTAATCCCGACAGGCTATAATTCACCCCTCCACTTT.